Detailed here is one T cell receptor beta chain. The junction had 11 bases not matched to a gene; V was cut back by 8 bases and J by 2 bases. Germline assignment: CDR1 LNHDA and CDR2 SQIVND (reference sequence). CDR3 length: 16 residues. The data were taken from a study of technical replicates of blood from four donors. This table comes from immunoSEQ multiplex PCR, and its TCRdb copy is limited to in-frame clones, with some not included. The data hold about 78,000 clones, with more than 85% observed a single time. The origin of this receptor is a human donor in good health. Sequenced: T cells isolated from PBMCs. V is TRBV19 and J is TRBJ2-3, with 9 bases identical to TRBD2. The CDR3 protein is CASEPLLAGTTDTQYF. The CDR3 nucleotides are TGTGCCAGTGAACCTCTACTAGCGGGTACCACAGATACGCAGTATTTT. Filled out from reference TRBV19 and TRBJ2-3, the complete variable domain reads DGGITQSPKYLFRKEGQNVTLSCEQNLNHDAMYWYRQDPGQGLRLIYYSQIVNDFQKGDIAEGYSVSREKKESFPLTVTSAQKNPTAFYLCASEPLLAGTTDTQYFGPGTRLTVL.